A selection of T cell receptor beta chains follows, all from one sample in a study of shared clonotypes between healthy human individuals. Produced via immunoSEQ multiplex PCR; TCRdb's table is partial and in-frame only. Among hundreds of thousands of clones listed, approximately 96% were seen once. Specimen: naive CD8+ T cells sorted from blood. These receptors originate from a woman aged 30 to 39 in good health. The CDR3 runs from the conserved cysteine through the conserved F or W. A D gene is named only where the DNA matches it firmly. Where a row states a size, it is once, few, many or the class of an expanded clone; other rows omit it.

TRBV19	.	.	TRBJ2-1	CASSTGALIEEQFF	TGTGCCAGTAGTACGGGGGCCCTAATTGAAGAGCAGTTCTTC
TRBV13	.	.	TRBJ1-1	CASSLGGSGTEAFF	TGTGCCAGCAGCTTAGGCGGGAGCGGGACTGAAGCTTTCTTT
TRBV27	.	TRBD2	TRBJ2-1	CASSFGTSGNDEQFF	TGTGCCAGCAGTTTTGGGACTAGCGGGAATGATGAGCAGTTCTTC
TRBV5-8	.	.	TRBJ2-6	CASSLASRSANVLTF	TGTGCCAGCAGCTTGGCCTCCCGATCGGCCAACGTCCTGACTTTC
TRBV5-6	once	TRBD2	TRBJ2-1	CASSLGGGSYNEQFF	TGTGCCAGCAGCTTGGGCGGGGGTTCCTACAATGAGCAGTTCTTC
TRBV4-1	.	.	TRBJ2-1	CASSLGLREQFF	TGCGCCAGCAGCCTCGGACTGCGGGAGCAGTTCTTC
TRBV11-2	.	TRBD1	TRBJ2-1	CASSPRGQGINEQFF	TGTGCCAGCAGCCCAAGGGGACAGGGCATTAATGAGCAGTTCTTC
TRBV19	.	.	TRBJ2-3	CASSIEDSPSTDTQYF	TGTGCCAGTAGTATAGAGGACAGTCCTAGCACAGATACGCAGTATTTT
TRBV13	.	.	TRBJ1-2	CASSLLFRGAHGGYTF	TGTGCCAGCAGCTTATTGTTTCGGGGGGCCCATGGGGGCTACACCTTC
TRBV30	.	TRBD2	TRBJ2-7	CAWSDGGGAYEQYF	TGTGCCTGGAGCGACGGGGGGGGAGCATACGAGCAGTACTTC
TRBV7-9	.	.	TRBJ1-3	CASMQVSSGNTIYF	TGTGCCAGCATGCAGGTCTCCTCTGGAAACACCATATATTTT
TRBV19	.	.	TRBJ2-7	CASSPRGEYSYEQYF	TGTGCCAGTAGCCCCAGGGGGGAATACTCCTACGAGCAGTACTTC
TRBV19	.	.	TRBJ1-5	CASSRSRDIQPQHF	TGTGCCAGTAGTAGAAGCCGGGACATCCAGCCCCAGCATTTT
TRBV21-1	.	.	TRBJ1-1	CASSKTVGMNTEAFF	TGTGCCAGCAGCAAAACTGTCGGTATGAACACTGAAGCTTTCTTT
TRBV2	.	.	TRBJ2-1	CASSDTGAFEQFF	TGTGCCAGCAGTGATACAGGAGCTTTTGAGCAGTTCTTC
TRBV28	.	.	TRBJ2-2	CASRRDSLTGELFF	TGTGCCAGCAGAAGGGACTCACTCACCGGGGAGCTGTTTTTT
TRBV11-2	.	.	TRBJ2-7	CASSPSIGGAAFYEQYF	TGTGCCAGCAGCCCCAGTATAGGTGGCGCCGCGTTCTACGAGCAGTACTTC
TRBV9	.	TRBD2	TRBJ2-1	CASSLRGGEYNEQFF	TGTGCCAGCAGCCTTCGGGGGGGCGAATACAATGAGCAGTTCTTC
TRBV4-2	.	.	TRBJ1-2	CASSQERSGGLINYGYTF	TGTGCCAGCAGCCAAGAGCGAAGCGGGGGATTAATTAACTATGGCTACACCTTC
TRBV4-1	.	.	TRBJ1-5	CASSQGLLAGKQPQHF	TGCGCCAGCAGCCAAGGCCTATTAGCGGGTAAACAGCCCCAGCATTTT
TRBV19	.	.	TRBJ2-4	CASSTTSTQYF	TGTGCCAGTAGTACAACTAGCACTCAGTACTTC
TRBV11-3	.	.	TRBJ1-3	CASSLGSGNTIYF	TGTGCCAGCAGCTTAGGCTCTGGAAACACCATATATTTT
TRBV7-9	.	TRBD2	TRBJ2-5	CASSLGTSGYQETQYF	TGTGCCAGCAGCTTAGGGACTAGCGGATACCAAGAGACCCAGTACTTC
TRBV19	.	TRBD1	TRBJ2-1	CASRDRVRNEQFF	TGTGCCAGCCGGGACAGGGTGAGGAATGAGCAGTTCTTC
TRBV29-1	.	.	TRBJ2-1	CSARQLFDNEQFF	TGCAGCGCCCGACAGCTTTTCGACAATGAGCAGTTCTTC
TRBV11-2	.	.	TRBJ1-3	CASSLVRAEDGLSGNTIYF	TGTGCCAGCAGCTTAGTCCGGGCCGAAGACGGACTCTCTGGAAACACCATATATTTT
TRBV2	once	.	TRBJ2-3	CASRDFYEGTQYF	TGTGCCAGCCGGGACTTCTATGAGGGTACGCAGTATTTT
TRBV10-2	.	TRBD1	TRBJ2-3	CASSSGTGEADTQYF	TGCGCCAGCAGCTCCGGGACAGGGGAGGCAGATACGCAGTATTTT
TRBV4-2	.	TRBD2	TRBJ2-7	CASSQETSGSLDEQYF	TGTGCCAGCAGCCAAGAAACGAGCGGGAGTCTCGACGAGCAGTACTTC
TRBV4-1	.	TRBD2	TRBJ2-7	CASSPDAAGVDEQYF	TGCGCCAGCAGCCCCGACGCAGCGGGAGTTGATGAGCAGTACTTC
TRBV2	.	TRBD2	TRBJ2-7	CASSAISGRGEQYF	TGTGCCAGCAGTGCAATTAGCGGGAGGGGCGAGCAGTACTTC
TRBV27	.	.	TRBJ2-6	CASSLALGAGANVLTF	TGTGCCAGCAGCCTCGCCCTGGGGGCTGGGGCCAACGTCCTGACTTTC
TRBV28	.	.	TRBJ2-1	CASSRRGGYNEQFF	TGTGCCAGCAGTCGCAGGGGGGGATACAATGAGCAGTTCTTC
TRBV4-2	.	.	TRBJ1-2	CASSQDLGAADYGYTF	TGTGCCAGCAGCCAAGATCTGGGAGCAGCGGACTATGGCTACACCTTC
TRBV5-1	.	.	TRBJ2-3	CANPGPRADTQYF	TGCGCCAACCCGGGACCACGGGCAGATACGCAGTATTTT
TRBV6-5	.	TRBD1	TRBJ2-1	CASSYSGGQGLDEQFF	TGTGCCAGCAGTTACTCAGGGGGACAGGGATTGGATGAGCAGTTCTTC
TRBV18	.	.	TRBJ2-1	CASSRGTLPLNEQFF	TGTGCCAGCTCACGGGGGACCTTGCCTCTGAATGAGCAGTTCTTC
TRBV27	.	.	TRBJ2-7	CASSARIATYEQYF	TGTGCCAGCAGCGCACGGATAGCTACCTACGAGCAGTACTTC
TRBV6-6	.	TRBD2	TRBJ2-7	CASSPSSGRAFHEQYF	TGTGCCAGCAGCCCTTCCAGCGGGAGGGCCTTCCACGAGCAGTACTTC
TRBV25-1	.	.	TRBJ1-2	CASSEGQTYGYTF	TGTGCCAGCAGTGAGGGCCAGACCTATGGCTACACCTTC
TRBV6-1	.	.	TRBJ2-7	CASSDGLSYEQYF	TGTGCCAGCAGTGATGGGCTATCCTACGAGCAGTACTTC
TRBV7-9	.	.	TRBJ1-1	CASSQTGAGVWNTEAFF	TGTGCCAGCAGCCAGACTGGGGCGGGGGTCTGGAACACTGAAGCTTTCTTT
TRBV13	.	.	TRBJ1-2	CASSPANGYTF	TGTGCCAGCAGCCCAGCCAATGGCTACACCTTC
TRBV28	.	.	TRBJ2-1	CASRPMGASYNEQFF	TGTGCCAGCAGACCCATGGGCGCGTCCTACAATGAGCAGTTCTTC
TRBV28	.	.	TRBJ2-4	CASSLGRARVDRNIQYF	TGTGCCAGCAGTTTGGGCAGGGCAAGGGTCGATCGAAACATTCAGTACTTC
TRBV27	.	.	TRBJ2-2	CASSFGLAVPGELFF	TGTGCCAGCAGTTTTGGCCTAGCTGTGCCCGGGGAGCTGTTTTTT
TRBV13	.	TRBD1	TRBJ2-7	CASSLRDRVDEQYF	TGTGCCAGCAGCTTACGGGACAGGGTCGACGAGCAGTACTTC
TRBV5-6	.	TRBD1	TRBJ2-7	CASSLWGTGNEQYF	TGTGCCAGCAGCTTGTGGGGGACAGGGAACGAGCAGTACTTC
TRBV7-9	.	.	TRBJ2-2	CASSLAPGHIRTGELFF	TGTGCCAGCAGCTTAGCGCCCGGCCATATCCGTACCGGGGAGCTGTTTTTT
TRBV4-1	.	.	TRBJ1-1	CASSQDKGYTEAFF	TGCGCCAGCAGCCAAGATAAGGGGTACACTGAAGCTTTCTTT
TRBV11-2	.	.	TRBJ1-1	CASSSGTEAFF	TGTGCCAGCAGCTCCGGAACTGAAGCTTTCTTT
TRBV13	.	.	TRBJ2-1	CASSGSPYNEQFF	TGTGCCAGCTCGGGAAGCCCTTACAATGAGCAGTTCTTC
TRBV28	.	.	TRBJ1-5	CASSLLGNQPQHF	TGTGCCAGCAGTTTACTGGGTAATCAGCCCCAGCATTTT